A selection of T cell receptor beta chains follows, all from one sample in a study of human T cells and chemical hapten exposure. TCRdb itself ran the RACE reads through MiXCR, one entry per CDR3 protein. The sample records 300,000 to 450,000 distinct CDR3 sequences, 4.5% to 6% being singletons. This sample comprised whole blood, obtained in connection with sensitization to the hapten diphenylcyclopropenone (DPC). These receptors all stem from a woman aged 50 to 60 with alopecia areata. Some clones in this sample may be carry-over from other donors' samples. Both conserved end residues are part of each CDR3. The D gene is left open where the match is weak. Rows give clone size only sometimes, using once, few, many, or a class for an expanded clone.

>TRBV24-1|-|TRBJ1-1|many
TGTGCCACCAGTGATTCCGGGACACGGACCGAGAACACTGAAGCTTTCTTT
CATSDSGTRTENTEAFF
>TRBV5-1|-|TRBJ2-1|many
TGCGCCAGCAGCGACGAGGGAGGCCAGCAGTTCTTC
CASSDEGGQQFF
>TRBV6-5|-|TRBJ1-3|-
TGTGCCAGCAGTTACGGGCCCCTCTCTGGAAACACCATATATTTT
CASSYGPLSGNTIYF
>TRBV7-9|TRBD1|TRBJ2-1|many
TGTGCCAGCAGCGCACAGGGGGCTCGCGATGAGCAGTTCTTC
CASSAQGARDEQFF
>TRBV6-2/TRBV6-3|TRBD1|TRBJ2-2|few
TGTGCCAGCAGTTTTTTGACCGGGACAGGGACGACCGGGGAGCTGTTTTTT
CASSFLTGTGTTGELFF
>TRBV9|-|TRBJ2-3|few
TGTGCCAGCAGCGTAGAGGGGGACACCGAGGAGTATTTT
CASSVEGDTEEYF
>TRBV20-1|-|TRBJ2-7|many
TGCAGTGCCCGACTAGGGAGGACAGCGACCTACGAGCAGTACTTC
CSARLGRTATYEQYF
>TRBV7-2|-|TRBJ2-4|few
TGTGCCAGCAGCTTAGAGTCGCCCCTAGCCAAAAACATTCAGTACTTC
CASSLESPLAKNIQYF
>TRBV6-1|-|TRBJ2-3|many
TGTGCCAGCGGGCGCCACACAGATACGCAGTATTTT
CASGRHTDTQYF
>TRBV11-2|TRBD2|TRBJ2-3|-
TGTGCCAGCACCCTAGCGGGGTCCGATACGCAGTATTTT
CASTLAGSDTQYF
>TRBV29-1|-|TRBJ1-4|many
TGCAGCGTTGCACCTGATGGGGAAAAACTGTTTTTT
CSVAPDGEKLFF
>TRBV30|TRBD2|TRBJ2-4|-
TGTGCCTGGAGTGGGGGGACTAGCGGGAGGAACATTCAGTACTTC
CAWSGGTSGRNIQYF
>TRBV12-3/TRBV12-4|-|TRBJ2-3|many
TGTGCCACCGGGTCGTTTATCGCCAGGGAAGATACGCAGTATTTT
CATGSFIAREDTQYF
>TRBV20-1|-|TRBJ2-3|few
TGCAGTGCTTACGACTACACAGATACGCAGTATTTT
CSAYDYTDTQYF
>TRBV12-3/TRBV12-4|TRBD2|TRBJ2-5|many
TGTGCCAGCAGTTCCAGCGGGAGCGGGGAGACCCAGTACTTC
CASSSSGSGETQYF
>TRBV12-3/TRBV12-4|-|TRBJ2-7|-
TGTGCCAGCAGTCCCAGGCCGGGGGCCTACGAGCAGTACTTC
CASSPRPGAYEQYF
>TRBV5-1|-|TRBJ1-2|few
TGCGCCAGCACCTACCCCGGACAGAATTATGGCTACACCTTC
CASTYPGQNYGYTF
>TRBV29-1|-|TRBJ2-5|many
TGCAGCGTGCGTCGAGGGCCCATTGAGACCCAGTACTTC
CSVRRGPIETQYF
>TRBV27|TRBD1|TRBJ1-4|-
TGTGCCAGCAGTCTGACAGGGGGCACAACTAATGAAAAACTGTTTTTT
CASSLTGGTTNEKLFF
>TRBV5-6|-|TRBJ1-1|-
TGTGCCAGCAGCTTGGAGGGGGCTGAAGCTTTCTTT
CASSLEGAEAFF
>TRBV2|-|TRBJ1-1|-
TGTGCCAGCAGTGAATCCTGGGGGAACACTGAAGCTTTCTTT
CASSESWGNTEAFF
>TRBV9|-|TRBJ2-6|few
TGTGCCAGCAGCCCCCAGGGTTCTACTGGGGCCAACGTCCTGACTTTC
CASSPQGSTGANVLTF
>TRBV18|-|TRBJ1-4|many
TGTGCCAGCTCACCAGGAGGTGAAAAACTGTTTTTT
CASSPGGEKLFF
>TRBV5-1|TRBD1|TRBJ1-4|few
TGCGCCAGCAGTACGGGACAGGGGAATGAAAAACTGTTTTTT
CASSTGQGNEKLFF
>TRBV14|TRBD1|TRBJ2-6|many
TGTGCCAGCAGCCATTGGGACAGGGAGACTGGGGCCAACGTCCTGACTTTC
CASSHWDRETGANVLTF
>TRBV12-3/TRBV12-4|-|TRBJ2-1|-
TGTGCCAGCAGTCGGGACGGAGAATGGGGTGAGCAGTTCTTC
CASSRDGEWGEQFF
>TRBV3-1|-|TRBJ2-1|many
TGTGCCAGCAGCCAAGAAGGGAGATCGCCGATCAATGAGCAGTTCTTC
CASSQEGRSPINEQFF
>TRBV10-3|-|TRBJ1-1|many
TGTGCCATCAGTGAGTCGGCAGGGACGTACACTGAAGCTTTCTTT
CAISESAGTYTEAFF
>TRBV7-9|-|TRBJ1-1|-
TGTGCCAGCAGAGGCAGGGATGGGAGGAACACTGAAGCTTTCTTT
CASRGRDGRNTEAFF
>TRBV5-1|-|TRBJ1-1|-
TGCGCCAGCAGATCTGGGGACACTTTGAACACTGAAGCTTTCTTT
CASRSGDTLNTEAFF
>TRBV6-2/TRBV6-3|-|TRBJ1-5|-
TGTGCCAGCAGTTCGGTACAGAGATATCAGCCCCAGCATTTT
CASSSVQRYQPQHF
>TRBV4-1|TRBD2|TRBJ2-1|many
TGCGCCAGCAGCCTATACGCGGGAGAGGGTAATGAGCAGTTCTTC
CASSLYAGEGNEQFF
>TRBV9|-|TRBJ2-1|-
TGTGCCAGCAGCACTAACGGGACGGCCATGGATGAGCAGTTCTTC
CASSTNGTAMDEQFF
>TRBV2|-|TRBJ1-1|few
TGTGCCAGTACCACACAGGGACTGAACACTGAAGCTTTCTTT
CASTTQGLNTEAFF
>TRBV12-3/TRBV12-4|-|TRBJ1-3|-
TGTGCCAGCAGTCCCACAGGAAACACCATATATTTT
CASSPTGNTIYF
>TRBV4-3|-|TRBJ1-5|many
TGCGCCAGCAGCCAAGCCCTAGGGCAGATCAATCAGCCCCAGCATTTT
CASSQALGQINQPQHF
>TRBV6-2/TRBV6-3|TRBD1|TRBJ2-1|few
TGTGCCAGCAGTGGCGGACAGGGGACATACAATGAGCAGTTCTTC
CASSGGQGTYNEQFF
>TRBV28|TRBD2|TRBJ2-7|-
TGTGCCAGCAGTTTGACTAGCGGGATTTACGAGCAGTACTTC
CASSLTSGIYEQYF
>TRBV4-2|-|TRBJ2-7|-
TGTGCCAGCAGCCAAGAGGCAGGGCAGGGAGCCTACGAGCAGTACTTC
CASSQEAGQGAYEQYF
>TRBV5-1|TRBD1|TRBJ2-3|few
TGCGCCAGCACAACGGGGGACAGGGCTTTGGAAGCGCAGTATTTT
CASTTGDRALEAQYF